This TCR beta chain emerged from a study of T-cell memory formation after mild COVID-19. This clonotype has a handful of counts. TCRdb fed the 5' RACE reads into MiXCR, producing one record per CDR3 protein. This sample carries roughly 310,000 distinct CDR3 sequences, about a sixth of them seen once, and the ten largest clones take 20% to 25%. V shed 2 bases, J shed 5 bases, and the junction held 6 bases outside the gene matches. The CDR3 spans 15 residues. Germline CDR1 and CDR2: GTSNPN and SVGIG (reference sequence). The receptor was derived from a man between 18 and 29 years old who had mild COVID-19 (a few samples of this study predate the infection). Cell type and time point are not known. The sequenced sample consisted of PBMCs or a T cell subset sorted from them (not recorded which). This chain joins TRBV30 and TRBJ2-3, with 11 bases aligning to TRBD1. The DNA of the CDR3 is TGTGCCTGGAGTTTGGCGGGACAGGGGGGAGATACGCAGTATTTT. Translated, it gives CAWSLAGQGGDTQYF.